This passage covers 6 T cell receptor beta chains from one sample sequenced in a study of cytomegalovirus exposure and HLA in healthy donors. The protocol was immunoSEQ multiplex PCR, while the TCRdb copy is restricted to in-frame clones and leaves out a portion. The table has tens of thousands of clones, 88% seen once. Sequenced sample: PBMCs. The receptors come from a woman in her 30s in good health and CMV-seronegative.

V gene TRBV19 combines with J gene TRBJ2-7; D is uncertain. The CDR3 consists of 15 residues. Trimming pared 3 bases from V and 7 bases from J, leaving 19 bases between. The V gene's germline CDR1 is LNHDA and CDR2 SQIVND (reference sequence). CDR3 sequence: CASSIGYGEGDEQYF. The CDR3 nucleotides read TGTGCCAGTAGTATCGGGTACGGAGAAGGAGATGAGCAGTACTTC.

The chain recombines TRBV4-1 with TRBJ2-1; 9 bases map to TRBD2. Germline values: CDR1 MGHRA, CDR2 YSYEKL. The CDR3 spans 16 residues. Trimming at V came to 5 bases and at J to 1 base, leaving 6 bases not matched to a gene. The CDR3 sequence: CASSTLAGRSYNEQFF. The CDR3, as DNA: TGCGCCAGCAGCACCCTAGCGGGGCGTTCCTACAATGAGCAGTTCTTC.

The chain combines TRBV10-2 with TRBJ1-2; the match to TRBD1 covers 9 bases. The CDR3 length is 15 residues. Germline V gene lookup returns CDR1 WSHSY and CDR2 SAAADI. After removal of 6 bases from V and 3 bases from J, the junction contained 8 bases not matched to a gene. Here the CDR3 DNA reads TGCGCCAGCAGACTCACAGGGGGCTCGGACTATGGCTACACCTTC. This encodes CASRLTGGSDYGYTF.

The sample holds one count of this clone. V and J are TRBV27 and TRBJ1-5; D is ambiguous. CDR3 size: 15 residues. The germline gives CDR1 MNHEY, CDR2 SMNVEV (reference sequence). Trimming took off 8 bases at V and 0 bases at J, with 14 bases between the two ends. The CDR3 here is CASPWYGDSNQPQHF. CDR3 DNA sequence: TGTGCCAGCCCCTGGTACGGGGATAGCAATCAGCCCCAGCATTTT.

The chain uses TRBV25-1 and TRBJ2-5, with 7 bases aligning to TRBD2. Germline V gene data show CDR1 as MGHDK and CDR2 as SYGVNS. This CDR3 comprises 16 residues. V was pared by 4 bases and J by 5 bases, with 13 bases of the junction left unmatched. The CDR3: CASSASPRGVGETQYF. The DNA for the CDR3 is TGTGCCAGCAGTGCATCTCCTCGGGGGGTTGGTGAGACCCAGTACTTC.

The CDR3 DNA follows: TGTGCCAGCAGTTCCATGGGCTACAATAATGAAAAACTGTTTTTT. As protein: CASSSMGYNNEKLFF. The chain is built from TRBV27 and TRBJ1-4, with D uncertain. The CDR3 sequence is 15 residues long. Looked up from germline, CDR1 is MNHEY and CDR2 is SMNVEV (reference sequence). Trimming left V 4 bases short and J 4 bases short, with 13 bases between.